Listed below are T cell receptor beta chains from one sample, sequenced in a study of shared clonotypes between healthy human individuals. The repertoire was sequenced with immunoSEQ multiplex PCR; TCRdb's copy has only in-frame clones and lacks some. The sample includes approximately 2.5 million clones, more than 80% of them seen just once. Material for sequencing was naive CD4+ T cells sorted from blood. All receptors derive from a man aged 18-30 years in good health. Both conserved end residues are part of each CDR3. Each record gives: V gene, D gene, J gene, clone size, CDR3 protein, CDR3 DNA. The D gene is left open where the match is weak. Expanded clones are given a class, and other clones once, few, many or no size at all.

>TRBV5-6|TRBD2|TRBJ2-2|.
CASSFGGGTGELFF
TGTGCCAGCAGCTTCGGCGGGGGCACCGGGGAGCTGTTTTTT
>TRBV5-1|TRBD1|TRBJ1-2|.
CASSSQTGGLDGYTF
TGCGCCAGCAGCTCCCAGACAGGGGGCTTGGATGGCTACACCTTC
>TRBV5-1|.|TRBJ2-5|.
CASSRGAQETQYF
TGCGCCAGCAGCAGGGGGGCCCAAGAGACCCAGTACTTC
>TRBV4-3|.|TRBJ2-4|.
CASSQDLVATEYF
TGCGCCAGCAGCCAAGACCTAGTAGCGACTGAGTACTTC
>TRBV19|.|TRBJ1-5|.
CASSIPGLGASVNQPQHF
TGTGCCAGTAGTATCCCGGGTCTAGGGGCTTCAGTCAATCAGCCCCAGCATTTT
>TRBV6-5|.|TRBJ2-7|.
CASRDGPLTSYEQYF
TGTGCCAGCAGGGACGGACCTTTAACCTCCTACGAGCAGTACTTC
>TRBV2|.|TRBJ1-1|.
CASSFRETNTEAFF
TGTGCCAGCAGCTTCAGAGAGACGAACACTGAAGCTTTCTTT
>TRBV7-9|.|TRBJ1-1|.
CASSLQPNTEAFF
TGTGCCAGCAGCCTACAACCGAACACTGAAGCTTTCTTT
>TRBV27|.|TRBJ2-1|.
CASSLNLPREGASYNEQFF
TGTGCCAGCAGTTTAAACCTCCCCAGGGAGGGGGCGTCCTACAATGAGCAGTTCTTC
>TRBV15|.|TRBJ2-3|.
CATSREIRGTSTDTQYF
TGTGCCACCAGCAGAGAGATTAGGGGGACTAGCACAGATACGCAGTATTTT
>TRBV19|.|TRBJ1-3|.
CASSLGNRGNTIYF
TGTGCCAGTAGTCTGGGTAACAGGGGAAACACCATATATTTT
>TRBV15|TRBD1|TRBJ2-7|.
CATSRPGQISYEQYF
TGTGCCACCAGCCGACCGGGACAGATCTCCTACGAGCAGTACTTC
>TRBV9|TRBD2|TRBJ2-5|.
CASSPNGGLATYQETQYF
TGTGCCAGCAGCCCAAATGGGGGACTAGCGACGTACCAAGAGACCCAGTACTTC
>TRBV27|TRBD2|TRBJ2-5|.
CASSSSLTSDQETQYF
TGTGCCAGCAGTTCCTCACTGACTAGCGACCAAGAGACCCAGTACTTC
>TRBV19|.|TRBJ2-2|.
CASSRAAATGELFF
TGTGCCAGTAGTAGGGCAGCGGCCACCGGGGAGCTGTTTTTT
>TRBV7-9|.|TRBJ1-1|.
CASSLDRNTEAFF
TGTGCCAGCAGCCTTGACAGAAACACTGAAGCTTTCTTT
>TRBV4-1|.|TRBJ2-7|.
CASSQDRMGTFKIYEQYF
TGCGCCAGCAGCCAAGATCGGATGGGGACATTTAAGATTTACGAGCAGTACTTC
>TRBV2|TRBD1|TRBJ1-2|few
CASSDRGHYGYTF
TGTGCCAGCAGTGACAGGGGGCACTATGGCTACACCTTC
>TRBV19|.|TRBJ2-7|.
CASSPGMHEQYF
TGTGCCAGTAGTCCGGGGATGCACGAGCAGTACTTC
>TRBV18|.|TRBJ2-1|.
CASSPNRGDGQFF
TGTGCCAGCTCACCAAATAGAGGGGATGGGCAGTTCTTC
>TRBV7-2|.|TRBJ1-4|.
CASSTRNEKLFF
TGTGCCAGCAGCACGCGTAATGAAAAACTGTTTTTT
>TRBV29-1|.|TRBJ1-2|.
CSVVSGKGGYTF
TGCAGCGTTGTTTCGGGAAAGGGAGGCTACACCTTC
>TRBV5-1|.|TRBJ2-6|.
CASSQGLSGANVLTF
TGCGCCAGCAGCCAGGGACTCTCTGGGGCCAACGTCCTGACTTTC
>TRBV18|TRBD1|TRBJ2-2|.
CASSLQGATNTGELFF
TGTGCCAGCTCATTACAGGGGGCTACGAACACCGGGGAGCTGTTTTTT
>TRBV7-9|TRBD2|TRBJ2-5|.
CASSLARTSGRETQYF
TGTGCCAGCAGCTTAGCCCGGACTAGCGGGAGGGAGACCCAGTACTTC
>TRBV6-1|.|TRBJ2-2|.
CASSGTGTRNTGELFF
TGTGCCAGCAGTGGAACCGGGACACGGAACACCGGGGAGCTGTTTTTT
>TRBV28|.|TRBJ1-2|.
CASSLGGSGVEYEGYTF
TGTGCCAGCAGCCTGGGGGGATCAGGGGTTGAGTATGAGGGCTACACCTTC
>TRBV6-1|TRBD1|TRBJ1-2|.
CASSEALPGQGAYGYTF
TGTGCCAGCAGTGAAGCGCTTCCGGGACAGGGGGCCTATGGCTACACCTTC
>TRBV5-1|.|TRBJ1-2|.
CASSSSGGNYGYTF
TGCGCCAGCAGCTCCTCCGGAGGAAACTATGGCTACACCTTC
>TRBV5-8|.|TRBJ1-2|.
CASSSPGNYGYTF
TGTGCCAGCAGCAGCCCAGGGAACTATGGCTACACCTTC
>TRBV20-1|.|TRBJ1-1|few
CSAGDTEAFF
TGCAGTGCCGGGGACACTGAAGCTTTCTTT
>TRBV5-1|.|TRBJ2-1|.
CASSPKVWQDEQFF
TGCGCCAGCAGCCCCAAGGTCTGGCAGGATGAGCAGTTCTTC
>TRBV2|TRBD2|TRBJ2-1|.
CASRETSLWSNEQFF
TGTGCCAGCAGGGAGACTAGCTTATGGAGTAATGAGCAGTTCTTC
>TRBV27|.|TRBJ2-1|.
CASTGGSSYNEQFF
TGTGCCAGCACTGGGGGAAGCTCCTACAATGAGCAGTTCTTC
>TRBV4-2|.|TRBJ2-3|once
CASSQESVTDTQYF
TGTGCCAGCAGCCAAGAGTCCGTCACAGATACGCAGTATTTT
>TRBV5-6|.|TRBJ1-1|.
CASSLEADFSMNTEAFF
TGTGCCAGCAGCTTGGAGGCCGATTTCAGTATGAACACTGAAGCTTTCTTT
>TRBV11-2|TRBD2|TRBJ2-3|.
CASSLAGGTGPDTQYF
TGTGCCAGCAGCTTAGCGGGAGGGACGGGTCCAGATACGCAGTATTTT
>TRBV6-1|.|TRBJ1-1|.
CASASYNTEAFF
TGTGCCAGTGCGAGTTATAACACTGAAGCTTTCTTT
>TRBV5-4|TRBD1|TRBJ2-5|few
CASSRDRGETQYF
TGTGCCAGCAGCCGGGACAGGGGAGAGACCCAGTACTTC
>TRBV7-8|TRBD1|TRBJ1-1|.
CASSLAPGQTNTEAFF
TGTGCCAGCAGCTTAGCCCCGGGACAGACGAACACTGAAGCTTTCTTT
>TRBV5-1|.|TRBJ1-1|.
CASSLITGSGTEAFF
TGCGCCAGCAGCCTAATAACAGGGTCGGGTACTGAAGCTTTCTTT
>TRBV5-1|.|TRBJ2-2|.
CASSLSGRGNTGELFF
TGCGCCAGCAGCTTGTCGGGCAGGGGAAACACCGGGGAGCTGTTTTTT
>TRBV9|TRBD2|TRBJ2-7|.
CASSVATALADPPYEQYF
TGTGCCAGCAGCGTAGCTACTGCACTAGCGGACCCCCCGTACGAGCAGTACTTC
>TRBV25-1|.|TRBJ1-4|.
CASSGYDEKLFF
TGTGCCAGCAGTGGATACGATGAAAAACTGTTTTTT
>TRBV4-1|.|TRBJ2-4|.
CASSQDGGPKNIQYF
TGCGCCAGCAGCCAAGATGGAGGACCGAAAAACATTCAGTACTTC
>TRBV19|.|TRBJ2-7|.
CASSSVYSYEQYF
TGTGCCAGTAGTAGTGTATACTCCTACGAGCAGTACTTC
>TRBV30|TRBD1|TRBJ1-1|.
CAWSVSRGLTEAFF
TGTGCCTGGAGTGTCTCCAGGGGGCTCACTGAAGCTTTCTTT